Only a few counts were recorded for the clone carrying this TCR beta chain. V was trimmed by 5 bases and J by 6 bases, leaving 14 bases between them. This CDR3 has 14 residues. Unique molecular identifiers were attached to individual cDNA molecules during library preparation. TCRdb passed the RACE reads through MiXCR, listing each CDR3 protein once. The sample contains some 38,000 distinct CDR3 sequences, 5.5% to 8% of which appear only once. These data come from a study of human T cells and chemical hapten exposure. Study-level information: DPC (0.01%) was patch tested on the upper back and read at 6 days. Per-sample variation in TCR yield stemmed mainly from small pooled library volume differences.

As for time point: patch test 1, 2 weeks after DPC sensitization. Treatment specified: therapeutic diphenylcyclopropenone sensitization with weekly scalp DPC. The authors' total RNA extraction used unfractionated whole blood. Donation of samples came from alopecia patients who were 18 to 70 years old and suitable for DPC. The TCR sequence derives from a woman in her twenties or thirties with alopecia areata. Some clones in this sample may be carry-over from other donors' samples. Sequenced material: whole blood, taken in connection with sensitization to the hapten diphenylcyclopropenone (DPC). V and J are TRBV12-3 or TRBV12-4 and TRBJ1-5, with D uncertain. CDR3 coding DNA: TGTGCCAGCAGTCCTGGGAGGGCCGGTCAGCCCCAGCATTTT. Protein product: CASSPGRAGQPQHF.